This T cell receptor (beta chain) is from a study of blood T cells in healthy people across ages. Overall study context: When template switching was applied, about one barcoded beta molecule was captured per two T cells.

There were healthy Caucasian individuals from Russia, aged about 6 to 90, serving as donors. Approximately 9 milliliters of peripheral blood were drawn from each donor into EDTA-treated tubes. For the second PCR, which ran for about 6 to 11 cycles, a sample-barcoded 5' primer and a J-beta primer mix were used. Each cDNA molecule was tagged by a template-switch adaptor that had 12 random nucleotides. TCRdb processed the 5' RACE reads anew with MiXCR; each CDR3 protein has one entry. The table includes some 900,000 distinct CDR3 sequences, roughly 48% detected once. The germline gives CDR1 LGHNA, CDR2 YNFKEQ. CDR3 length equals 15 residues. V was trimmed by 2 bases and J by 2 bases, leaving 11 bases between them.

This TCR derives from a man between 25 and 39 years old in good health. This chain joins TRBV4-2 and TRBJ2-3; TRBD2 is a possible D gene (6 bases). Specimen: blood. In DNA, the CDR3 is TGTGCCAGCAGCCAATCCGCGGGGCCCACAGATACGCAGTATTTT. Translating gives CASSQSAGPTDTQYF.